The 7 T cell receptor beta chains below were found in one sample sequenced in a study of blood T cell repertoires in COVID-19. Clones were sequenced by immunoSEQ multiplex PCR, and TCRdb holds only the in-frame ones, with some missing. The sample has more than 95,000 clones, about 89% seen once. The sequencing input was peripheral blood. All receptors derive from a man aged 50 to 60 with acute or convalescent COVID-19.

This clone was recorded only once. The CDR3 region is CASDEGNTEAFF. The CDR3 nucleotides are TGTGCCAGCGATGAGGGGAACACTGAAGCTTTCTTT. This chain links TRBV2 with TRBJ1-1; D call uncertain. Germline-derived CDR1 and CDR2 are SNHLY and FYNNEI. CDR3 length: 12 amino acids. Trimming left V 8 bases short and J 1 base short, with 8 bases between. Looking up the rest from reference TRBV2 and TRBJ1-1 gives the full variable domain: EPEVTQTPSHQVTQMGQEVILRCVPISNHLYFYWYRQILGQKVEFLVSFYNNEISEKSEIFDDQFSVERPDGSNFTLKIRSTKLEDSAMYFCASDEGNTEAFFGQGTRLTVV.

The rearrangement links TRBV5-4 to TRBJ2-5; tentatively, D is TRBD2 (6 bases). Germline CDR1 reads SGHNT; CDR2 reads YYREEE (reference sequence). Trimming stripped 5 bases from V and 4 bases from J, with 12 bases between. This CDR3 comprises 13 residues. CDR3 amino acids: CASRTGLSETQYF. In DNA form, the CDR3 reads TGTGCCAGCAGAACGGGACTCTCAGAGACCCAGTACTTC.

The chain joins TRBV6-5 to TRBJ2-1; TRBD2 matches 14 bases. CDR1 and CDR2 from the germline V gene are MNHEY and SVGAGI. The V gene end was trimmed by 2 bases and the J gene end by 3 bases; junction bases not matched to a gene: 0. This CDR3 has 16 amino acids. CDR3 residues: CASSYGTSGSYNEQFF. CDR3 nucleotides: TGTGCCAGCAGTTACGGGACTAGCGGGAGCTACAATGAGCAGTTCTTC.

CDR3 sequence reads: CASSLGDSLIYEQYF. In DNA, the CDR3 is TGTGCCAGCAGCTTGGGTGACTCCCTTATCTACGAGCAGTACTTC. The chain links TRBV5-4 to TRBJ2-7; D gene uncertain. V lost 0 bases to trimming and J lost 3 bases, with 13 bases between them. CDR1 is SGHNT, CDR2 YYREEE, per germline (reference sequence). The CDR3 loop spans 15 amino acids.

In this sample, this clone turned up once. This rearrangement joins TRBV19 to TRBJ1-1; the D gene is possibly TRBD1 (6 bases). V was shortened by 6 bases and J by 2 bases, with 13 bases between the two germline ends. The CDR3 is 14 residues long. Germline V CDR1 and CDR2: LNHDA, SQIVND (reference sequence). The CDR3 DNA reads TGTGCCAGTAGCAACGACAGGTTCAACACTGAAGCTTTCTTT. Translation gives CASSNDRFNTEAFF.

The chain links TRBV6-2 or TRBV6-3 to TRBJ2-5; TRBD2 agrees at 9 bases. The junction had 11 bases not matched to a gene; V was cut back by 4 bases and J by 11 bases. Germline V gene sequence: CDR1 MNHEY, CDR2 SVGEGT. This CDR3 spans 14 amino acids. The CDR3 bases are TGTGCCAGCAGTTCCCAGGTAGCGGGGGTGGCTCAGTACTTC. Its translation is CASSSQVAGVAQYF.

This chain joins TRBV28 and TRBJ1-5; tentative D call: TRBD1 (6 bases). Germline V gene data show CDR1 as MDHEN and CDR2 as SYDVKM. The ends were cut back, 2 bases at V and 5 bases at J, with 10 bases in the middle. This CDR3 comprises 14 residues. The CDR3 spells CASSLQGLHQPQHF. In DNA, the CDR3 is TGTGCCAGCAGTTTACAGGGGTTGCATCAGCCCCAGCATTTT.